This T cell receptor beta chain was documented in a study of blood T cell repertoires in COVID-19. Study-wide background: COVID-19 samples, acute and convalescent, were from the United States, Italy and Spain. In each case, the material was cDNA or gDNA derived from T cells, B-cell-depleted T cells, or PBMCs.

The V gene lost 10 bases and the J gene lost 8 bases, with 18 bases spanning the gap. The germline V gene encodes CDR1 KGHSH and CDR2 LQKENI. The CDR3 contains 13 residues. Original data processing: Reference gene primers were amplified, and this amplification served to estimate nucleated cell counts. Method: immunoSEQ multiplex PCR; TCRdb's copy keeps in-frame clones and lacks some. Clone size and the V and J calls come from that table; the DNA yielded D and trimming. This sample has under 150,000 clones, with under 80% found just once. The sequencing sample was made of peripheral blood. This clonotype was obtained from a man in his 60s with acute or convalescent COVID-19. This rearrangement joins TRBV18 to TRBJ2-1; possibly TRBD2 for D (7 bases). The CDR3 DNA is TGTGCCACGAGGGGGGGAGTAAGAGATGAGCAGTTCTTC. It codes for CATRGGVRDEQFF. Combining the CDR3 with reference TRBV18 and TRBJ2-1 gives the whole variable domain NAGVMQNPRHLVRRRGQEARLRCSPMKGHSHVYWYRQLPEEGLKFMVYLQKENIIDESGMPKERFSAEFPKEGPSILRIQQVVRGDSAAYFCATRGGVRDEQFFGPGTRLTVL.